Each of the 2 T cell receptor beta chains below was sequenced from the same sample in a study of cytomegalovirus exposure and HLA in healthy donors. With 60 Vbeta and 13 Jbeta primers, the PCR was carried out. Profiling relied on immunoSEQ multiplex PCR, and the TCRdb table lists in-frame clones only, not all of them. The sample holds about 50,000 clones; about three quarters are singletons and the top ten take around 10%. The sequenced material came from PBMCs. These receptors originate from a woman between 50 and 59 years old in good health and CMV-seronegative.

J is TRBJ2-1 and V is TRBV6-1, with a possible D match to TRBD2 (5 bases). This CDR3 has 15 amino acids. Germline lookup yields CDR1 MNHNS and CDR2 SASEGT. V was cut by 6 bases and J by 6 bases, with 18 bases left in between. Here the CDR3 reads CASSLYGWESNEQFF. Written as DNA, the CDR3 is TGTGCCAGCAGCCTATATGGTTGGGAGTCCAATGAGCAGTTCTTC.

As DNA, the CDR3 is TGTGCCAGTAAGGAGACTCCCCGAGAGACCCAGTACTTC. This translates into CASKETPRETQYF. V is TRBV19 and J is TRBJ2-5; D not certain. Germline lookup yields CDR1 LNHDA and CDR2 SQIVND (reference sequence). The CDR3 totals 13 residues. Trimming removed 7 bases at V and 4 bases at J, with 13 bases between. Supplemented by reference TRBV19 and TRBJ2-5, the full variable domain reads DGGITQSPKYLFRKEGQNVTLSCEQNLNHDAMYWYRQDPGQGLRLIYYSQIVNDFQKGDIAEGYSVSREKKESFPLTVTSAQKNPTAFYLCASKETPRETQYFGPGTRLLVL.